The 24 T cell receptor beta chains listed next were all sequenced from one sample in a study of T cell repertoires in cytomegalovirus infection. MiXCR, run by TCRdb on the reads, gives a single entry per CDR3 protein. The sample holds 700,000 to 900,000 distinct CDR3 sequences; 25% to 30% are singletons and the top ten take around 13%. Their target antigens are unknown. The input for sequencing was cultured CD8+ T cells from PBMCs, taken from culture after CMV antigen stimulation. These receptors were collected from a human donor in good health (CMV status not recorded). Some clones in this sample may be carry-over from other donors' samples.

This clonotype has only a few counts. The rearrangement links TRBV5-8 to TRBJ2-7, with D perhaps being TRBD1 or TRBD2 (5 bases each). The CDR3 totals 19 residues. Germline assignment: CDR1 SGHTS and CDR2 YDEGEE. V lost 0 bases to trimming and J lost 0 bases, with 22 bases between them. CDR3 nucleotide sequence: TGTGCCAGCAGCTTGGGTCCATTTGTGGGGGTTGAAAGCTCCTACGAGCAGTACGTC. The encoded protein is CASSLGPFVGVESSYEQYV.

The rearrangement joins TRBV6-6 to TRBJ2-1; D remains unclear. V was clipped by 0 bases and J by 8 bases, with 8 bases between them. Germline assignment: CDR1 MNHNY and CDR2 SVGAGI (reference sequence). The CDR3 totals 13 residues. CDR3: CASSYSRRDEQFF. As DNA, the CDR3 is TGTGCCAGCAGTTACTCGAGGCGAGATGAGCAGTTCTTC.

This clonotype was observed a few times. The chain combines TRBV28 with TRBJ2-2; D call uncertain. This CDR3 contains 11 residues. V lost 6 bases and J lost 6, with 5 bases in between. Per germline, CDR1 MDHEN and CDR2 SYDVKM. The CDR3 spells CASRRSGELFF. In DNA, the CDR3 is TGTGCCAGCAGGCGGTCCGGGGAGCTGTTTTTT.

The genes are TRBV19 and TRBJ1-5; weak D call: TRBD1 (6 bases). The germline V gene encodes CDR1 LNHDA and CDR2 SQIVND (reference sequence). The CDR3 spans 14 residues. V dropped 7 bases and J dropped 9 bases, with 19 bases sitting between them. The CDR3 loop is CASKTGGQWPPQHF. The CDR3 nucleotides are TGTGCCAGTAAGACAGGCGGCCAATGGCCGCCCCAGCATTTT.

The CDR3 DNA is TGTGCCAGCAGCTCTCGGGGCGGGGGACCCTACGAGCAGTACTTC. Protein product: CASSSRGGGPYEQYF. The chain recombines TRBV9 with TRBJ2-7; 7 bases match TRBD2. Germline CDR1 reads SGDLS; CDR2 reads YYNGEE. V lost 4 bases, J lost 2 bases, and 9 bases stayed unmatched. The CDR3 is made up of 15 amino acids.

The chain recombines TRBV6-1 with TRBJ1-1; D ambiguous. The CDR3 extends over 14 amino acids. Deletions cut 5 bases from V and 0 bases from J, with 10 bases between. Germline CDR1 is MNHNS and CDR2 is SASEGT. The CDR3 is CASSLHRMNTEAFF. CDR3 in DNA: TGTGCCAGCAGTCTTCATAGAATGAACACTGAAGCTTTCTTT.

A few counts support this clonotype. This chain connects TRBV7-9 to TRBJ1-2, with D perhaps TRBD1 (5 bases). The CDR3 is 16 residues long. The germline V and J ends were trimmed by 5 bases and 2 bases, with 18 bases remaining between them. The germline V gene encodes CDR1 SEHNR and CDR2 FQNEAQ (reference sequence). The CDR3 coding sequence is TGTGCCAGCAGCGGCCCCGGGGACGGACCAAACTATGGCTACACCTTC. Translating it yields CASSGPGDGPNYGYTF.

This clonotype was observed a few times. The rearrangement links TRBV7-2 to TRBJ1-4, with D unresolved. Trimming took off 3 bases at V and 8 bases at J, with 13 bases between the two ends. The CDR3 contains 14 residues. Germline-derived CDR1 and CDR2 are SGHTA and FQGNSA. Written as DNA, the CDR3 is TGTGCCAGCAGCTTCGTTGTCAGCTCAGAAAAACTGTTTTTT. Its translation: CASSFVVSSEKLFF.

This sequence joins TRBV6-1 and TRBJ2-3; D gene ambiguous. CDR1 and CDR2 from the germline V gene are MNHNS and SASEGT. The CDR3 sequence is 17 residues long. V was clipped by 1 base and J by 1 base, with 15 bases between them. Here the CDR3 reads CASSEVILRGRTDTQYF. The DNA for the CDR3 is TGTGCCAGCAGTGAAGTAATTTTAAGAGGACGCACAGATACGCAGTATTTT.

Here the CDR3 reads CASSSLGQGMNTEAFF. The CDR3 coding sequence is TGCGCCAGCAGCTCCTTGGGACAGGGGATGAACACTGAAGCTTTCTTT. This chain links TRBV5-1 with TRBJ1-1; 10 nucleotides align to TRBD1. The CDR3 extends over 16 amino acids. V was pared by 3 bases and J by 0 bases, with 5 bases of the junction left unmatched. The germline V gene has CDR1 SGHRS and CDR2 YFSETQ.

This clonotype was seen only a few times. The chain links TRBV12-3 or TRBV12-4 to TRBJ1-2, with a possible D match to TRBD1 (6 bases). Trimming cost V 4 bases and J 4 bases, with 22 bases left between them. CDR3 length: 17 amino acids. CDR3 sequence: CASSSRGGGLRSYGYTF. The CDR3 DNA sequence: TGTGCCAGCAGTTCTCGGGGGGGGGGCCTTAGGTCCTATGGCTACACCTTC.

This clonotype has ten or more counts. The V and J genes are TRBV7-8 and TRBJ2-2; D is perhaps TRBD1 (5 bases). Trimming removed 2 bases at V and 4 bases at J, with 11 bases between. CDR1 and CDR2 from the germline V gene are SGHVS and FQNEAQ. This CDR3 contains 15 residues. CDR3 nucleotide sequence: TGTGCCAGCAGCTTAAAAGGGGCAGCCACCGGGGAGCTGTTTTTT. It yields the protein CASSLKGAATGELFF.

This clonotype has a handful of counts. The V call is TRBV4-1, the J call TRBJ2-1; a possible D gene is TRBD2 (5 bases). In germline, CDR1 is MGHRA, CDR2 YSYEKL. Trimming left V 5 bases short and J 7 bases short, with 21 bases between. The CDR3 contains 16 residues. CDR3 nucleotides: TGCGCCAGCAGCAAGTTTGGTCTTGGGGAGAGTAATGAGCAGTTCTTC. Protein product: CASSKFGLGESNEQFF.

This chain uses TRBV10-3 with TRBJ1-1; maybe TRBD1 (5 bases). Deletions cut 0 bases from V and 5 bases from J, with 7 bases between. Germline-derived CDR1 and CDR2 are ENHRY and SYGVKD. The CDR3 has 13 residues. CDR3 nucleotides: TGTGCCATCAGTGAGTCGGGGGAAACTGAAGCTTTCTTT. It yields the protein CAISESGETEAFF.

This clonotype appeared a few times. The rearrangement uses TRBV27 and TRBJ1-4; perhaps TRBD1 as D (5 bases). Looked up from germline, CDR1 is MNHEY and CDR2 is SMNVEV (reference sequence). V was clipped by 2 bases and J by 8 bases, with 27 bases between them. The CDR3 length is 19 residues. The CDR3 sequence: CASSLRGTEYRGLGEKLFF. The CDR3, as DNA: TGTGCCAGCAGTTTACGGGGGACGGAGTATAGGGGCCTGGGGGAAAAACTGTTTTTT.

This chain links TRBV12-3 or TRBV12-4 with TRBJ2-1, with 9 bases fitting TRBD2. The CDR3 covers 16 residues. The V gene end was trimmed by 5 bases and the J gene end by 3 bases; junction bases not matched to a gene: 8. CDR3 DNA: TGTGCCAGCAGTAGATTAGGCGGGGGGGACTACAATGAGCAGTTCTTC. The encoded protein is CASSRLGGGDYNEQFF.

This sequence joins TRBV27 and TRBJ1-5; 8 bases are shared with TRBD1. The germline V gene encodes CDR1 MNHEY and CDR2 SMNVEV (reference sequence). After removal of 6 bases from V and 5 bases from J, the junction contained 6 bases not matched to a gene. This CDR3 contains 14 residues. CDR3 coding DNA: TGTGCCAGCAGACTGACAGGGGAGTATCAGCCCCAGCATTTT. Residues: CASRLTGEYQPQHF.

The gene calls are TRBV2 and TRBJ1-2; 10 bases fit TRBD1. From germline, CDR1 is SNHLY and CDR2 FYNNEI. There are 14 residues in the CDR3. J was trimmed by 1 base and V by 10 bases; bases with no gene match: 6. The DNA for the CDR3 is TGTGCCAACACCGGGACAGGGGTTAACTATGGCTACACCTTC. This gives the protein CANTGTGVNYGYTF.

This clonotype showed up many times. V usage is TRBV7-2 and J usage is TRBJ2-1; tentatively, D is TRBD1 (6 bases). CDR1 and CDR2 (germline): SGHTA, FQGNSA. This CDR3 is 14 amino acids long. The germline V and J ends were trimmed by 1 base and 13 bases, with 17 bases remaining between them. The DNA of the CDR3 is TGTGCCAGCAGCTTAGGACCTTACACAGGGATACAGTTCTTC. It codes for CASSLGPYTGIQFF.

In its sample, this clonotype was seen many times. The chain employs TRBV10-2 and TRBJ1-2, with D perhaps matching TRBD1 (5 bases). The germline gives CDR1 WSHSY, CDR2 SAAADI. This CDR3 is 13 amino acids long. V was shortened by 2 bases and J by 4 bases, with 8 bases between the two germline ends. Here the CDR3 DNA reads TGCGCCAGCAGTGAGGACGGGGGCTATGGCTACACCTTC. The encoded protein is CASSEDGGYGYTF.

This clonotype was seen more than once but under ten times. This rearrangement joins TRBV29-1 to TRBJ1-2, with D maybe TRBD1 (6 bases). The CDR3 totals 13 residues. CDR1 is SQVTM, CDR2 ANQGSEA, per germline. Trimming removed 4 bases at V and 6 bases at J, with 15 bases between. CDR3 region: CSVGSQGGNGYTF. The DNA for the CDR3 is TGCAGCGTTGGGTCGCAAGGGGGAAATGGCTACACCTTC. The full variable domain, with the rest looked up from reference TRBV29-1 and TRBJ1-2, is SAVISQKPSRDICQRGTSLTIQCQVDSQVTMMFWYRQQPGQSLTLIATANQGSEATYESGFVIDKFPISRPNLTFSTLTVSNMSPEDSSIYLCSVGSQGGNGYTFGSGTRLTVV.

The rearrangement links TRBV29-1 to TRBJ2-1; 7 bases match TRBD2. CDR1 is SQVTM and CDR2 is ANQGSEA in the germline V gene. V lost 1 base to trimming and J lost 5 bases; unmatched junction nucleotides: 5. This CDR3 spans 14 amino acids. CDR3 bases: TGCAGCGTTGAAGGGGGGGGTCACGACAATGAGCAGTTCTTC. This gives the protein CSVEGGGHDNEQFF.

This chain uses TRBV5-1 with TRBJ2-2, with 10 bases that match TRBD1. The CDR3 loop spans 16 amino acids. CDR1 and CDR2 from the germline V gene are SGHRS and YFSETQ. V shed 0 bases and J 4 bases; nucleotides not matched to a gene: 3. CDR3 amino acids: CASSLGQGAATGELFF. In DNA form, the CDR3 reads TGCGCCAGCAGCTTGGGACAGGGGGCGGCCACCGGGGAGCTGTTTTTT.

This clonotype was seen more than once but under ten times. The chain links TRBV6-2 or TRBV6-3 to TRBJ2-7; 7 bases fit TRBD1. The CDR3 consists of 15 residues. Germline-derived CDR1 and CDR2 are MNHEY and SVGEGT. The V gene end was trimmed by 5 bases and the J gene end by 3 bases; junction bases not matched to a gene: 10. CDR3 bases: TGTGCCAGCAGTCACGATTGGGACAGCCTCTACGAGCAGTACGTC. Protein product: CASSHDWDSLYEQYV.